This T cell receptor beta chain was recorded in a study of T-cell memory formation after mild COVID-19. Overall study findings and caveats: Contracting clones, day 15 to 85, had balanced CD4/CD8, and later expanders favored CD4+.

Note on this clonotype: Its antigen is still unknown.

J was trimmed by 8 bases and V by 5 bases; bases with no gene match: 8. CDR1 and CDR2 from the germline V gene are SGHTA and FQGNSA. The CDR3 extends over 13 amino acids. A 5'RACE reaction primed in the constant segment made cDNA libraries of TCR alpha and TCR beta, and these carried sample barcodes and UMIs. Each CDR3 protein is one row after TCRdb ran MiXCR on the 5' RACE reads. This sample has some 320,000 distinct CDR3 sequences, with more than 13% found just once. This receptor was obtained from a man between 18 and 35 years old who had mild COVID-19 (a few samples of this study predate the infection). Cell type and time point are not known. What was sequenced was PBMCs or a T cell subset sorted from them (not recorded which). The genes are TRBV7-2 and TRBJ1-1; TRBD1 agrees at 7 bases. In nucleotides, the CDR3 is TGTGCCAGCAGCCGCGGACAGGCTAAGGAAGCTTTCTTT. This encodes CASSRGQAKEAFF.